One and the same sample provided the 8 T cell receptor beta chains below, sequenced in a study of CD8 T cells in ankylosing spondylitis. Each CDR3 protein is one row after TCRdb ran MiXCR on the 5' RACE reads. The sample has under 300,000 distinct CDR3 sequences, over 15% seen once. The sample consisted of blood, either unsorted or a sorted T cell fraction (not recorded which). The receptors originated from a male donor with ankylosing spondylitis or in good health (not recorded which).

The rearrangement uses TRBV3-1 and TRBJ2-7; 7 bases match TRBD2. The germline V gene encodes CDR1 LGHDT and CDR2 YNNKEL (reference sequence). J gave up 5 bases and V 4 bases, and 8 bases lay outside the gene matches. The CDR3 covers 14 residues. The CDR3 coding sequence is TGTGCCAGCAGCCCATGGGAGGGTACCCACGAGCAGTACTTC. It encodes CASSPWEGTHEQYF.

Comments on this clonotype: One end of the junction fails to match germline, which may point to a read error. V usage is TRBV12-3 or TRBV12-4 and J usage is TRBJ2-7, with 7 bases identical to TRBD1. The CDR3 is made up of 12 amino acids. Here the CDR3 DNA reads TGTGCCAGCAGTCCTCAGGGACAGTCACGCTTTTTC. It is translated as CASSPQGQSRFF.

The V call is TRBV7-3, the J call TRBJ2-1; TRBD2 agrees at 8 bases. Germline values: CDR1 SGHTA, CDR2 FQGTGA. The trim removed 5 bases at V and 2 bases at J, leaving 5 bases unmatched. This CDR3 has 15 amino acids. The CDR3 reads CASSNGLATYNEQFF. DNA of the CDR3: TGTGCCAGCAGCAACGGACTAGCCACCTACAATGAGCAGTTCTTC.

This clonotype was observed at least ten times. The chain couples TRBV4-3 to TRBJ2-3; tentatively, D is TRBD2 (6 bases). The CDR3 is 15 amino acids. CDR1 and CDR2 (germline): LGHNA, YSLEER. Trimming stripped 1 base from V and 1 base from J, with 9 bases between. CDR3 coding DNA: TGCGCCAGCAGCCAAGTTAGCGGACGCACAGATACGCAGTATTTT. It translates to CASSQVSGRTDTQYF.

This clonotype has at least ten counts. The chain uses TRBV20-1 and TRBJ1-1, with D possibly TRBD1 on 5 matching bases. CDR3 length: 16 amino acids. Germline CDR1 and CDR2: DFQATT and SNEGSKA (reference sequence). The V end was cut by 0 bases, the J end by 3 bases, with 17 bases between. The CDR3, as DNA: TGCAGTGCTAGAGATCACGGGGGAATTACGGACACTGAAGCTTTCTTT. Translated: CSARDHGGITDTEAFF.

The J gene is TRBJ2-7, the V gene TRBV29-1; D is possibly TRBD2 (6 bases). V was pared by 2 bases and J by 2 bases, with 16 bases between. CDR3 length equals 15 residues. From germline, CDR1 is SQVTM and CDR2 ANQGSEA. The CDR3 loop reads CSVEFSASETYEQYF. For the CDR3, the DNA is TGCAGCGTTGAATTCTCGGCTAGCGAGACCTACGAGCAGTACTTC.

This clonotype has a single count. The rearrangement uses TRBV4-1 and TRBJ2-5; 9 bases are a match to TRBD1. Trimming took 8 bases from V and 5 from J; bases not matched to a gene: 6. The CDR3 is made up of 13 amino acids. Germline lookup yields CDR1 MGHRA and CDR2 YSYEKL. CDR3 sequence reads: CASGIGQGETQYF. The CDR3 DNA reads TGCGCCAGCGGGATCGGACAGGGGGAGACCCAGTACTTC.

The V gene is TRBV20-1, the J gene TRBJ2-1; D possibly corresponds to TRBD2 (6 bases). The ends were cut back, 0 bases at V and 8 bases at J, with 17 bases in the middle. CDR3 length equals 15 residues. Germline values: CDR1 DFQATT, CDR2 SNEGSKA (reference sequence). The CDR3 loop reads CSARDAAGPFDEQFF. In DNA, the CDR3 is TGCAGTGCTAGAGATGCGGCGGGACCGTTCGATGAGCAGTTCTTC.